The 5 T cell receptor beta chains in this list originate from one sample, sequenced in a study of T cells after yellow fever vaccination (dated by TCRdb to about 2019). Preparation of the library involved 5' RACE. For sequencing, an Illumina NovaSeq 6000 was employed. TCRdb itself trimmed the public reads at Q25 with fastp, ran MiXCR and retained productive beta chains. Each entry is one CDR3 protein sequence, shown with its most common DNA and genes. The sample has a few hundred thousand distinct CDR3 sequences on record, 8.7% of them singletons. Of the sample, 3% to 3.5% falls within the top ten clones. Reading the label with the study, this specimen's treatment or condition is: live attenuated yellow fever vaccine strain. The input for sequencing was CD4+ T cells sorted from PBMCs, taken 5 days after the yellow fever booster vaccination. The receptors originated from a young man who received the YFV17D yellow fever vaccine.

In this sample, this clonotype turned up a few times. This rearrangement joins TRBV7-2 to TRBJ2-2, with 8 nucleotides matching TRBD2. The germline V gene encodes CDR1 SGHTA and CDR2 FQGNSA. This CDR3 comprises 17 residues. V shed 2 bases, J shed 1 base, and the junction held 6 bases outside the gene matches. The CDR3 DNA sequence: TGTGCCAGCAGCTTAAGGGTTGGGACTAGGAACACCGGGGAGCTGTTTTTT. The encoded protein is CASSLRVGTRNTGELFF.

In its sample, this clonotype was seen many times. The gene calls are TRBV7-9 and TRBJ2-3; 10 positions match TRBD1. V was pared by 4 bases and J by 5 bases, with 3 bases of the junction left unmatched. Germline assignment: CDR1 SEHNR and CDR2 FQNEAQ (reference sequence). The CDR3 runs 14 residues. CDR3 sequence: CASSSTGGKDTQYF. CDR3 DNA sequence: TGTGCCAGCAGCTCGACAGGGGGCAAAGATACGCAGTATTTT.

This clonotype occurred a few times. The J gene is TRBJ2-7, the V gene TRBV9; TRBD2 might be the D (6 bases). Trimming left V 4 bases short and J 0 bases short, with 14 bases between. From germline, CDR1 is SGDLS and CDR2 YYNGEE. CDR3 length equals 15 residues. The CDR3 DNA sequence: TGTGCCAGCAGCCCCGGTAGCGGATCCTCCTACGAGCAGTACTTC. Protein: CASSPGSGSSYEQYF.

This clonotype occurred many times. This CDR3 reads CASSQGGARETQYF. Here the CDR3 DNA reads TGCGCCAGCAGCCAAGGGGGGGCCCGGGAGACCCAGTACTTC. The rearrangement uses TRBV4-3 and TRBJ2-5; D may match TRBD1 or TRBD2 (6 bases each). Looked up from germline, CDR1 is LGHNA and CDR2 is YSLEER. This CDR3 is built from 14 residues. Trimming removed 1 base at V and 5 bases at J, with 11 bases between.

This clonotype was observed at least ten times. This sequence joins TRBV11-2 and TRBJ2-7, with TRBD1 as a possible D gene (5 bases). Germline V lookup: CDR1 SGHAT, CDR2 FQNNGV. The CDR3 covers 12 residues. Trimming took 2 bases from V and 5 from J, leaving 7 bases between them. CDR3: CASSLQGHEQYF. The CDR3 region has the DNA TGTGCCAGCAGCTTACAGGGCCACGAGCAGTACTTC. Full variable domain (outside the CDR3, taken from reference TRBV11-2 and TRBJ2-7): EAGVAQSPRYKIIEKRQSVAFWCNPISGHATLYWYQQILGQGPKLLIQFQNNGVVDDSQLPKDRFSAERLKGVDSTLKIQPAKLEDSAVYLCASSLQGHEQYFGPGTRLTVT.